Given below is one T cell receptor beta chain in context. Its specific antigen is unknown. One base away there is no much larger clone; base qualities are not given. This sample was included in a study of blood T cell repertoires in COVID-19 (TCRdb year 2020). Turning to the overall study: Samples covering the acute and convalescent phases of COVID-19 were provided by collaborators in the United States, Italy and Spain. Samples were obtained from the ongoing ImmuneRACE study (first 160 participants) and from 1,254 subjects provided by 6 global collaborators. The dataset comprised deeply sampled blood TCRbeta repertoires from subjects exposed to, actively infected with, or recovered from COVID-19. The prospective study material was composed of cDNA or gDNA derived from T cells, B-cell-depleted T cells, or PBMCs. Where available, HLA class I and class II types were taken from metadata supplied by the sample provider and were not determined by assay-based typing. Sample metadata almost always included a de-identified subject ID, COVID-19 status, age in years and sex. A freely available public database, intended as a resource for researchers studying the immune response to SARS-CoV-2, is where the repertoires were released.

CDR1 SGHAT and CDR2 FQNNGV are derived from the germline V gene. The CDR3, cysteine through phenylalanine, is 17 amino acids long. Only the CDR3 region is kept as DNA, spanning 51 bases read in frame from base 1. Here V drops 6 bases and J drops 0 bases, and the junction holds 6 bases not matched to any gene. TCRbeta CDR3 regions were amplified from genomic DNA by means of the immunoSEQ Assay, a bias-controlled multiplex PCR. Per the original workflow: Nucleated cell counts per sample were estimated from amplification of reference gene primers within the assay. Sequence reads were collapsed and filtered to measure the absolute abundance of every unique TCRbeta CDR3 rearrangement. Productive Simpson clonality was computed per sample as the square root of Simpson's diversity index over productive rearrangements. Entries here come from immuneACCESS through TCRdb and include only in-frame sequences with V and J called. Some clones fail to appear in such tables; in the studies checked, an unresolved V gene covers under half of the shortfall, and the cause of the remainder is unknown. V, J and clone size derive from that table, while D and trimming were established from the DNA sequence. Recorded for this sample are 150,000 to 200,000 clones; approximately 84% of them occurred a single time. 2.5% to 3% of the sample belongs to the ten largest clones.

In Seattle, one collaborating source enrolled patients while the infection was active and tracked those patients longitudinally over the course of disease. Each collaborating institution followed its own protocols to collect whole blood in K2EDTA tubes. For TCRbeta analysis, collaborators shipped samples as frozen whole blood, isolated PBMCs, or DNA extracted from either of those sample types. Beyond this particular receptor, the publication reports: How much clinical and demographic metadata was included differed by source and by participant, and the metadata was provided uncurated.

The receptor chain draws on TRBV11-2 and TRBJ2-3; 13 of the junction bases match TRBD2. This clonotype was obtained from a woman at least 80 years old with COVID-19, enrolled during active disease. Specimen: peripheral blood. The CDR3 here reads CASSPGLAGSSTDTQYF. In nucleotides, the sequence is TGTGCCAGCAGTCCGGGACTAGCGGGATCTAGCACAGATACGCAGTATTTT.